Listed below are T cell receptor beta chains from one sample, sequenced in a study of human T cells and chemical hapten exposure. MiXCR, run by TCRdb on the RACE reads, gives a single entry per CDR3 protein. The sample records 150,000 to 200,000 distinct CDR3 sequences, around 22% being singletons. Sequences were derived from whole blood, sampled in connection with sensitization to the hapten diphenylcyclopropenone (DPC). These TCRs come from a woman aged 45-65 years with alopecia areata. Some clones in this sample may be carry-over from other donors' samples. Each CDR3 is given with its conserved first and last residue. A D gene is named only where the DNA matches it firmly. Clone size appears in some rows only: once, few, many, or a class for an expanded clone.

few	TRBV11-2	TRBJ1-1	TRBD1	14	CASSVRQGNTEAFF	TGTGCCAGCAGCGTGAGACAGGGAAACACTGAAGCTTTCTTT
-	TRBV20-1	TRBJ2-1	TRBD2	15	CSAPPGAGGYNEQFF	TGCAGTGCCCCCCCCGGAGCGGGAGGTTACAATGAGCAGTTCTTC
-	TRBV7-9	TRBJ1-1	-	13	CASSFKGNTEAFF	TGTGCCAGCAGCTTTAAGGGTAACACTGAAGCTTTCTTT
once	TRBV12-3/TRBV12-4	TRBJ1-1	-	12	CASSPLITEAFF	TGTGCCAGCAGTCCCCTGATCACTGAAGCTTTCTTT
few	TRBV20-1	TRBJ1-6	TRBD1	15	CSATQTGAYNSPLHF	TGCAGTGCTACCCAGACAGGGGCCTATAATTCACCCCTCCACTTT
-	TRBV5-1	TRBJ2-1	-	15	CASSRNSEPGTEQFF	TGCGCCAGCAGCCGAAATAGCGAGCCCGGGACTGAGCAGTTCTTC
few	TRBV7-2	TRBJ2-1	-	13	CASSLRYNNEQFF	TGTGCCAGCAGCCTACGCTACAACAATGAGCAGTTCTTC
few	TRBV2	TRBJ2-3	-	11	CASSGGDKQYF	TGTGCCAGCTCGGGCGGGGACAAGCAGTATTTT
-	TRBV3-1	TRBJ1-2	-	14	CASRSMAANYGYTF	TGTGCCAGCCGCTCGATGGCCGCTAACTATGGCTACACCTTC
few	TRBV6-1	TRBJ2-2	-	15	CASIVQGRATGELFF	TGTGCCAGTATAGTACAAGGGAGAGCCACCGGGGAGCTGTTTTTT
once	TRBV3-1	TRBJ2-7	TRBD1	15	CASSARGQVPYEQYF	TGTGCCAGCAGCGCTAGGGGACAGGTTCCCTACGAGCAGTACTTC
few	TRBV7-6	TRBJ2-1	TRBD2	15	CASSSTSGRGDEQFF	TGTGCCAGCAGCTCCACTAGCGGGAGGGGGGATGAGCAGTTCTTC
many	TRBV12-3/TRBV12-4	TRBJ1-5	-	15	CASSPLGGINQPQHF	TGTGCCAGCAGTCCCCTAGGGGGGATCAATCAGCCCCAGCATTTT
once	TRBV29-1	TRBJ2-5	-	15	CSVEDRGWPKETQYF	TGCAGCGTTGAAGATCGGGGCTGGCCGAAAGAGACCCAGTACTTC
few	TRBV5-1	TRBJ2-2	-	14	CASSSNVGTGELFF	TGCGCCAGCAGCTCGAACGTAGGGACCGGGGAGCTGTTTTTT
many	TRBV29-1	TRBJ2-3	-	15	CSVEDFPRGTDTQYF	TGCAGCGTCGAAGATTTCCCCAGGGGCACAGATACGCAGTATTTT
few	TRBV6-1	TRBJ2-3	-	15	CASSAQGLSTDTQYF	TGTGCCAGCAGCGCACAGGGACTTAGCACAGATACGCAGTATTTT
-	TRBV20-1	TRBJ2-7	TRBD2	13	CSPVTSGSYEQYF	TGCAGTCCCGTGACTAGCGGGTCCTACGAGCAGTACTTC
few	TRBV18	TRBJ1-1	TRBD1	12	CASSSGGTEAFF	TGTGCCAGCTCTTCAGGGGGGACTGAAGCTTTCTTT
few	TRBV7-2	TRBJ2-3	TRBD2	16	CASSLELAGAKDTQYF	TGTGCCAGCAGCCTCGAACTAGCGGGAGCCAAAGATACGCAGTATTTT
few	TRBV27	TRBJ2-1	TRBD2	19	CASSLSPLVGGSSYNEQFF	TGTGCCAGCAGTTTATCCCCTTTAGTGGGAGGGAGCTCCTACAATGAGCAGTTCTTC
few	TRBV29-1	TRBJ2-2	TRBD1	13	CSIWTGNTGELFF	TGCAGCATTTGGACAGGGAACACCGGGGAGCTGTTTTTT
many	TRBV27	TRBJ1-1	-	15	CASSLGSSGIPLAFF	TGTGCCAGCAGTTTAGGGTCCTCAGGGATTCCGTTGGCTTTCTTT
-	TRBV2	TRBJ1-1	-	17	CASSELTRIQGNTEAFF	TGTGCCAGCAGTGAATTAACACGAATCCAGGGGAACACTGAAGCTTTCTTT
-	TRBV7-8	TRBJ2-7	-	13	CASSRRGSYEQYF	TGTGCCAGCAGCCGCCGGGGAAGCTACGAGCAGTACTTC
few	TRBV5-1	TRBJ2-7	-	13	CASSGFEGGEQYF	TGCGCCAGCAGCGGATTTGAGGGAGGCGAGCAGTACTTC
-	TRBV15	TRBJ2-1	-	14	CATSGPGLYNEQFF	TGTGCCACCAGCGGTCCGGGACTCTACAATGAGCAGTTCTTC
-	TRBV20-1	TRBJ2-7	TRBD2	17	CSARPGTSGTLSYEQYF	TGCAGTGCTAGGCCCGGGACTAGCGGGACCCTATCTTACGAGCAGTACTTC
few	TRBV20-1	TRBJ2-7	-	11	CSAITRQGQYF	TGCAGTGCCATAACTAGACAAGGGCAGTACTTC
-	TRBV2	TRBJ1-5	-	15	CASNTRHNSNQPQHF	TGTGCCAGCAATACCCGACACAATAGCAATCAGCCCCAGCATTTT
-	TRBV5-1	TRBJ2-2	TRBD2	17	CASSLVLAGGKTGELFF	TGCGCCAGCAGCTTGGTACTAGCGGGAGGAAAGACCGGGGAGCTGTTTTTT
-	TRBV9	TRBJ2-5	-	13	CASSVGSVQTQYF	TGTGCCAGCAGCGTAGGTAGCGTCCAGACCCAGTACTTC
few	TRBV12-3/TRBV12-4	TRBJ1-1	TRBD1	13	CASRLRQGTGAFF	TGTGCCAGCAGACTCCGACAGGGTACTGGAGCTTTCTTT
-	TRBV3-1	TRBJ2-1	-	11	CASTALNEQFF	TGTGCCAGTACCGCACTCAATGAGCAGTTCTTC
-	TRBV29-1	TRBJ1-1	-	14	CSVEDGVLITEAFF	TGCAGCGTTGAGGATGGAGTTCTAATCACTGAAGCTTTCTTT
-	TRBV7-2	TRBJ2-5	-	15	CASSLAPGAGETQYF	TGTGCCAGCAGCTTAGCGCCAGGGGCAGGAGAGACCCAGTACTTC
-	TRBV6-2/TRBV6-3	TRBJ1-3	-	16	CASSSLFGSSGNTIYF	TGTGCCAGCAGTTCTCTATTTGGAAGCTCTGGAAACACCATATATTTT
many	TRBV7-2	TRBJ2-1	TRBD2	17	CASSEQAGGPPYNEQFF	TGTGCCAGCAGCGAGCAAGCGGGAGGGCCGCCCTACAATGAGCAGTTCTTC
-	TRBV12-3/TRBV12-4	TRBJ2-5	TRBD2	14	CASSHGTTGETQYF	TGTGCCAGCAGTCACGGGACTACCGGAGAGACCCAGTACTTC
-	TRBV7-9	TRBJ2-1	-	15	CASSFFVAVTMRQFF	TGTGCCAGCAGCTTTTTTGTCGCGGTTACAATGCGGCAGTTCTTC